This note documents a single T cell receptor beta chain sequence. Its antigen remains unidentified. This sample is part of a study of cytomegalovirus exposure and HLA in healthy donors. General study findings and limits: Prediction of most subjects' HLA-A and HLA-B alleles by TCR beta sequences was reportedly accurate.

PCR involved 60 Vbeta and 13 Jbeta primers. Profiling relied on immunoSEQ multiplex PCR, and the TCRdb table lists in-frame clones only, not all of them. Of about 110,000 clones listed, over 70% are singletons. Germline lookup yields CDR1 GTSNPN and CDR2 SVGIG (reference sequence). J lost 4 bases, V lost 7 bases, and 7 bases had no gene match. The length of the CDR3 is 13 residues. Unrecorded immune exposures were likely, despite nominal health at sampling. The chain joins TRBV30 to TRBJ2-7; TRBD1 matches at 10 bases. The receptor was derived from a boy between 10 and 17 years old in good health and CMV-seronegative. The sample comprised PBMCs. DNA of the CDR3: TGTGCCTACCACCGGGACAGGGGATACGAGCAGTACTTC. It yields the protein CAYHRDRGYEQYF.